Each of the 6 T cell receptor beta chains below was sequenced from the same sample in a study of cytomegalovirus exposure and HLA in healthy donors. Amplification used 60 Vbeta primers and 13 Jbeta primers. Generated by immunoSEQ multiplex PCR, the TCRdb table keeps only in-frame clones and is missing some. The sample shows 35,000 or so clones, roughly 81% of them seen only once. The material sequenced was PBMCs. The receptors were sampled from a woman aged 35 to 49 in good health and CMV-seronegative.

The chain has TRBV7-9 and TRBJ2-5; D is undetermined. The CDR3 runs 13 residues. Trimming removed 0 bases from V and 3 bases from J, with 5 bases in between. Looked up from germline, CDR1 is SEHNR and CDR2 is FQNEAQ (reference sequence). CDR3 bases: TGTGCCAGCAGCTTAGCGGCAAAAGAGACCCAGTACTTC. Its translation is CASSLAAKETQYF.

This clone was seen once. This CDR3 reads CASSSQGQGIGEQYV. The DNA of the CDR3 is TGTGCCAGCAGCTCACAGGGACAGGGTATAGGTGAGCAGTACGTC. This chain connects TRBV7-2 to TRBJ2-7, with 9 bases aligning to TRBD1. V was clipped by 4 bases and J by 7 bases; unmatched bases: 11. CDR1 is SGHTA, CDR2 FQGNSA, per germline. The CDR3 is 15 residues long.

The genes are TRBV7-6 and TRBJ2-1, with D perhaps TRBD1 (6 bases). The CDR3 extends over 13 amino acids. The germline CDR1 and CDR2 sequences are SGHVS and FNYEAQ. Trimming shortened V by 5 bases and J by 3 bases, and 8 bases separated the two germline ends. This CDR3 reads CASSRDNYNEQFF. In DNA form, the CDR3 reads TGTGCCAGCAGCCGGGACAACTACAATGAGCAGTTCTTC.

This clone was detected a few times. Sequence at one end of the junction differs from germline and may be a read error. The chain combines TRBV7-9 with TRBJ2-1; 10 bases align to TRBD2. The CDR3 has 15 residues. Germline V lookup: CDR1 SEHNR, CDR2 FQNEAQ (reference sequence). The CDR3 nucleotides are TGTGCCAGCAGACCTACTAGCGGGACCTACAATAAGCAGTTCTTC. It is translated as CASRPTSGTYNKQFF.

This clone was counted a single time. The chain couples TRBV6-5 to TRBJ2-3, with 7 bases that match TRBD2. The length of the CDR3 is 14 residues. The V segment lost 5 bases and the J segment 3 bases; nucleotides outside the gene matches: 5. CDR1 and CDR2 (germline): MNHEY, SVGAGI. For the CDR3, the DNA is TGTGCCAGCAGTGGCGGGGGTATAACAGATACGCAGTATTTT. This gives the protein CASSGGGITDTQYF.

The rearrangement links TRBV10-3 to TRBJ2-7, with a tentative D call TRBD1 (5 bases). In germline, CDR1 is ENHRY, CDR2 SYGVKD. The CDR3 runs to 15 residues. V shed 10 bases and J shed 3 bases, with 22 bases lying between them. CDR3 sequence: CATQTDRASFYEQYF. The CDR3 DNA follows: TGTGCCACCCAAACCGACAGAGCATCCTTCTACGAGCAGTACTTC.